Listed below are T cell receptor beta chains from one sample, sequenced in a study of breast tumors, draining lymph nodes, adjacent tissues. TCRdb fed the multiplex PCR reads into MiXCR, producing one record per CDR3 protein. The repertoire holds about 300,000 distinct CDR3 sequences, with 30% as singletons. The sequenced material came from axillary lymph node tissue. All receptors come from a female donor with breast cancer. Some clones in this sample may be carry-over from other donors' samples. Each CDR3 is given with its conserved first and last residue. A D gene is named only where the DNA matches it firmly. Clone size is not always given. Where it is, it says once, few, many or a class for expanded clones.

j_call | d_call | v_call | clone_size | cdr3_aa | cdr3_nt
TRBJ2-1 | TRBD2 | TRBV9 | many | CASSVAGGQWVDEQFF | TGTGCCAGCAGCGTAGCGGGGGGGCAATGGGTAGATGAGCAGTTCTTC
TRBJ2-3 | TRBD2 | TRBV10-2 | many | CASSESGTSRDTQYF | TGCGCCAGCAGTGAGTCCGGGACTAGCAGAGATACGCAGTATTTT
TRBJ1-1 | . | TRBV25-1 | . | CASSEGMNTEAFF | TGTGCCAGCAGTGAGGGAATGAACACTGAAGCTTTCTTT
TRBJ1-2 | . | TRBV25-1 | . | CARGQENYGYTF | TGTGCTAGAGGGCAGGAGAACTATGGCTACACCTTC
TRBJ2-6 | . | TRBV25-1 | . | CARPRDGGSSGANVLTF | TGTGCTAGGCCCCGTGATGGGGGGAGCTCTGGGGCCAACGTCCTGACTTTC
TRBJ2-3 | TRBD1 | TRBV18 | . | CASSTTGTGGTDTQYF | TGTGCCAGCTCAACGACCGGGACAGGAGGCACAGATACGCAGTATTTT
TRBJ1-5 | TRBD1 | TRBV27 | many | CASSSTGGYQPQHF | TGTGCCAGCAGTTCCACAGGGGGCTATCAGCCCCAGCATTTT
TRBJ2-3 | TRBD2 | TRBV6-2/TRBV6-3 | . | CASSYVVASGSYTQYF | TGTGCCAGCAGTTATGTGGTGGCTAGCGGGAGTTATACGCAGTATTTT
TRBJ2-3 | TRBD2 | TRBV7-9 | . | CASSVGLGFDEQYF | TGTGCCAGCAGCGTGGGACTAGGTTTCGATGAGCAGTATTTT
TRBJ2-5 | TRBD2 | TRBV20-1 | . | CSARSLAGYEETQYF | TGCAGTGCTCGTTCCCTAGCGGGATATGAAGAGACCCAGTACTTC
TRBJ2-2 | TRBD1 | TRBV24-1 | many | CATSDPSFGQGNTGELFF | TGTGCCACCAGTGACCCGAGTTTCGGACAGGGAAACACCGGGGAGCTGTTTTTT
TRBJ2-1 | . | TRBV7-9 | . | CASSLTLGGATCNERFF | TGTGCCAGCAGTCTCACCCTTGGGGGCGCAACCTGCAATGAGCGGTTCTTC
TRBJ1-2 | . | TRBV6-1 | many | CASSFSQGRLGGGYTF | TGTGCCAGCAGCTTCTCGCAGGGCCGACTAGGGGGTGGCTACACCTTC
TRBJ2-3 | . | TRBV9 | many | CASSVIHTDTQYF | TGTGCCAGCAGCGTAATCCACACAGATACGCAGTATTTT
TRBJ2-2 | . | TRBV24-1 | many | CATSDWGTGELFF | TGTGCCACCAGTGATTGGGGGACCGGGGAGCTGTTTTTT
TRBJ2-2 | . | TRBV6-6 | . | CASTPGTGELFF | TGTGCCAGCACGCCGGGCACCGGGGAGCTGTTTTTT
TRBJ2-1 | TRBD1 | TRBV7-8 | . | CVSSLRGQSGTEQFF | TGTGTCAGCAGCTTACGGGGACAGAGCGGTACTGAGCAGTTCTTC
TRBJ2-3 | . | TRBV7-2 | many | CASSHTDTQYF | TGTGCCAGCAGCCACACAGATACGCAGTATTTT
TRBJ1-5 | . | TRBV20-1 | many | CSASTGLNQPQHF | TGCAGTGCTTCTACAGGTCTCAATCAGCCCCAGCATTTT
TRBJ2-3 | TRBD2 | TRBV9 | many | CASSAISGTPDTQYF | TGTGCCAGCAGCGCCATTAGCGGGACCCCAGATACGCAGTATTTT
TRBJ2-7 | . | TRBV11-1 | many | CASSLLSAVSYEQYF | TGTGCCAGCAGCCTTTTATCGGCAGTCTCCTACGAGCAGTACTTC
TRBJ2-5 | TRBD1 | TRBV7-9 | . | CASSSGDSLQETQYF | TGTGCCAGCAGCTCAGGGGACAGCCTACAAGAGACCCAGTACTTC
TRBJ2-3 | . | TRBV5-1 | many | CASSPVEGDKTDTQYF | TGCGCCAGCAGCCCGGTGGAGGGAGATAAAACAGATACGCAGTATTTT
TRBJ2-1 | . | TRBV11-3 | many | CASSFWLYNEQFF | TGTGCCAGCAGCTTCTGGCTCTACAATGAGCAGTTCTTC
TRBJ1-5 | TRBD1 | TRBV12-3/TRBV12-4 | many | CASGTGGSQPQHF | TGTGCCAGCGGTACAGGGGGCAGCCAGCCCCAGCATTTT
TRBJ2-5 | . | TRBV7-9 | . | CASSPTLAGQGGEETQYF | TGTGCCAGCAGCCCAACCTTAGCGGGACAGGGAGGAGAAGAGACCCAGTACTTC
TRBJ2-7 | . | TRBV20-1 | many | CSAYRDYEQYF | TGCAGTGCCTACAGGGACTACGAGCAGTACTTC
TRBJ2-2 | . | TRBV20-1 | many | CSARETGNTGELFF | TGCAGTGCTAGAGAGACAGGGAACACCGGGGAGCTGTTTTTT
TRBJ1-4 | . | TRBV20-1 | . | CSAREEKLFF | TGCAGTGCTAGAGAGGAAAAACTGTTTTTT
TRBJ2-7 | TRBD2 | TRBV7-8 | many | CASSPLTVAGPYEQYF | TGTGCCAGCAGCCCTCTTACAGTAGCGGGACCCTACGAGCAGTACTTC
TRBJ2-5 | . | TRBV12-5 | many | CASGGPGPQETQYF | TGTGCTAGTGGTGGTCCGGGACCCCAAGAGACCCAGTACTTC
TRBJ2-3 | . | TRBV12-5 | many | CASGLAASTDTQYF | TGTGCTAGTGGTTTGGCCGCTAGCACTGATACGCAGTATTTT
TRBJ2-1 | TRBD2 | TRBV12-5 | many | CASGSTSGVKQFF | TGTGCTAGTGGTTCCACTAGCGGGGTCAAGCAGTTCTTC
TRBJ2-7 | . | TRBV3-1 | . | CASSQAGRSYGQYF | TGTGCCAGCAGCCAAGCTGGGAGGTCCTACGGGCAGTACTTC
TRBJ1-5 | . | TRBV7-8 | many | CASSRLRGQPQHF | TGTGCCAGCAGCCGCCTCCGGGGACAGCCCCAGCATTTT
TRBJ2-1 | . | TRBV20-1 | . | CSASPQTVSSYNEQFF | TGCAGTGCTAGCCCCCAGACGGTTAGCTCCTACAATGAACAGTTCTTC
TRBJ2-7 | TRBD1 | TRBV27 | few | CASSPWRGTGREDEQYF | TGTGCCAGCAGTCCCTGGCGAGGGACAGGGAGGGAGGACGAGCAGTACTTC
TRBJ2-3 | . | TRBV7-2 | many | CASSLVLRDTQYF | TGTGCCAGCAGCTTAGTATTACGAGATACGCAGTATTTT
TRBJ1-4 | . | TRBV10-3 | few | CAISESIQGSEEKLFF | TGTGCCATCAGTGAGTCGATTCAGGGGTCGGAGGAAAAACTGTTTTTT
TRBJ1-3 | . | TRBV4-2 | many | CASSQESSGNTIYF | TGTGCCAGCAGCCAAGAGAGCTCTGGAAACACCATATATTTT
TRBJ2-2 | TRBD1 | TRBV7-2 | many | CASSLRGTGGTGELFF | TGTGCCAGCAGCCTCCGAGGGACAGGGGGCACCGGGGAGCTGTTTTTT
TRBJ2-6 | . | TRBV24-1 | . | CATSDLVGANVLTF | TGTGCCACCAGTGATTTGGTAGGGGCCAACGTCCTGACTTTC
TRBJ2-3 | . | TRBV12-5 | few | CASGLVGTWEAEQYF | TGTGCTAGTGGTTTGGTAGGGACTTGGGAGGCGGAGCAGTATTTT
TRBJ2-1 | . | TRBV7-2 | many | CASSLGERYNEQFF | TGTGCCAGCAGCCTGGGGGAGCGGTACAATGAGCAGTTCTTC